This T cell receptor beta chain was identified during a study of regulatory T cells in long-lasting Graves disease. Study outcomes and limitations: With persistent disease, TRBV28, TRBJ1-2 and TRBJ2-5 were the favored segments.

Time point specified: newly diagnosed GD, antithyroid drugs for less than 3 months. RNA isolated from PBMCs was used to make the TCR library. The diagnosis of Graves' disease used American Thyroid Association guidelines. Researchers made TCR beta libraries by using iRepertoire HTBI primers and running Arm-PCR on CDR3 regions. TCRdb re-analysed the multiplex PCR reads in MiXCR, keeping a single row per CDR3 protein. The table has 400,000 to 500,000 distinct CDR3 sequences, about a sixth seen once; the top ten hold around 23%. This clonotype has just a few counts. Its target is unknown. Trimming left V 0 bases short and J 6 bases short, with 9 bases between. Germline-derived CDR1 and CDR2 are MNHEY and SVGEGT. The CDR3 totals 14 residues. The same data also went into a second study, on T cells in Graves' hyperthyroidism and ophthalmopathy. Per that paper: Patients aged 18 to 65 had newly diagnosed hyperthyroidism lasting under 2 months.

The origin of this receptor is a woman between 18 and 30 years old with Graves disease. V usage is TRBV6-2 or TRBV6-3 and J usage is TRBJ2-1, with no clear D. Sequenced here: peripheral blood mononuclear cells (PBMCs), sampled at new diagnosis, from a patient treated with antithyroid drugs. CDR3 sequence: CASSYSRLANEQFF. The CDR3 bases are TGTGCCAGCAGTTACTCGAGATTAGCCAATGAGCAGTTCTTC.